This T cell receptor beta chain was identified in a study of T cell changes during pregnancy in multiple sclerosis. Germline V gives CDR1 MGHRA, CDR2 YSYEKL. The CDR3 has 16 residues. V lost 1 base to trimming and J lost 5 bases, with 18 bases between them. Sequenced by immunoSEQ multiplex PCR; TCRdb stores in-frame clones only, minus some. Among 95,000 to 100,000 clones listed, more than 85% were seen once. The chain links TRBV4-1 to TRBJ2-7, with D unclear. The sequenced sample was peripheral blood, obtained in the second trimester of pregnancy. This receptor was taken from a female donor with multiple sclerosis, enrolled in a pregnancy study. The DNA for the CDR3 is TGCGCCAGCAGCCAAGGTCACCGTCAGGCCCTCCACGAGCAGTACTTC. Translated: CASSQGHRQALHEQYF.